The 18 T cell receptor beta chains below all came from one sample that was sequenced in a study of blood T cell repertoires in COVID-19. TCRdb's table, derived via immunoSEQ multiplex PCR, lists solely in-frame clones and lacks some. The sample contains around 60,000 clones, roughly 84% of which appear only once. The sequenced material came from peripheral blood. These receptors all stem from a man aged 65 to 79 with acute or convalescent COVID-19.

The rearrangement uses TRBV4-3 and TRBJ2-7; TRBD2 aligns across 7 bases. V lost 4 bases and J lost 2; bases outside the gene matches: 5. The germline V gene encodes CDR1 LGHNA and CDR2 YSLEER. The CDR3 consists of 14 residues. The chain's CDR3 is CASSRDAGAYEQYF. The CDR3 DNA reads as TGCGCCAGCAGCCGCGACGCGGGGGCCTACGAGCAGTACTTC.

The chain is built from TRBV18 and TRBJ1-1; D is uncertain. The CDR3 covers 13 residues. Germline V CDR1 and CDR2: KGHSH, LQKENI. The V end lost 6 bases, the J end lost 0 bases, and 8 bases lay between the germline ends. The CDR3 coding sequence is TGTGCCAGCTCCCTCAGCGTGAACACTGAAGCTTTCTTT. Translated: CASSLSVNTEAFF.

The CDR3 spells CASTQLAGGSDTQYF. DNA for the CDR3: TGTGCCAGCACTCAACTAGCGGGGGGTTCGGATACGCAGTATTTT. The chain links TRBV18 to TRBJ2-3; 12 positions match TRBD2. The V gene's germline CDR1 is KGHSH and CDR2 LQKENI. Trimming took 8 bases from V and 6 from J; bases not matched to a gene: 9. The CDR3 runs to 15 residues.

The V gene is TRBV10-3, the J gene TRBJ1-2, with 7 bases matching TRBD1. V shed 4 bases and J 1 base; nucleotides not matched to a gene: 3. Per the germline V gene, CDR1 is ENHRY and CDR2 is SYGVKD. This CDR3 contains 14 residues. The CDR3 DNA reads TGTGCCATCAGTGGGACAGGCAGTAACTATGGCTACACCTTC. Protein product: CAISGTGSNYGYTF.

This chain connects TRBV6-6 to TRBJ2-2; possibly TRBD2 for D (7 bases). Germline assignment: CDR1 MNHNY and CDR2 SVGAGI (reference sequence). Trimming took 6 bases from V and 4 from J, leaving 18 bases between them. The CDR3 covers 16 residues. The CDR3 bases are TGTGCCAGCAGGCCGAGGGGGGGGGCGGTCACCGGGGAGCTGTTTTTT. This codes for CASRPRGGAVTGELFF.

This clone showed up just once. The J gene is TRBJ1-1, the V gene TRBV9, with TRBD1 as a possible D gene (6 bases). CDR3 length: 13 amino acids. Germline V gene data show CDR1 as SGDLS and CDR2 as YYNGEE. V was trimmed by 4 bases and J by 5 bases, leaving 12 bases between them. CDR3 DNA: TGTGCCAGCAGCCGTGAAGGGGGAACTGAAGCTTTCTTT. Protein: CASSREGGTEAFF.

The chain joins TRBV19 to TRBJ2-7; TRBD1 aligns across 9 bases. Trimming at V came to 6 bases and at J to 3 bases, leaving 9 bases not matched to a gene. The CDR3 is 15 residues long. Looked up from germline, CDR1 is LNHDA and CDR2 is SQIVND (reference sequence). The CDR3 DNA reads as TGTGCCAGTAGAGCCACCACAGGGGGCTTCTACGAGCAGTACTTC. Amino acid sequence: CASRATTGGFYEQYF.

This clone was seen a single time. The V call is TRBV6-5, the J call TRBJ2-5; 8 bases align to TRBD1. The CDR3 spans 15 residues. The trim removed 4 bases at V and 4 bases at J, leaving 8 bases unmatched. Germline V gene sequence: CDR1 MNHEY, CDR2 SVGAGI. The CDR3 nucleotides are TGTGCCAGCAGTTCCGCGAGAGACAGGGGAGAGACCCAGTACTTC. It yields the protein CASSSARDRGETQYF.

The CDR3 sequence is CASKTSGGGSETQYF. In DNA, the CDR3 is TGTGCCAGTAAGACTAGCGGGGGGGGATCGGAGACCCAGTACTTC. The J gene is TRBJ2-5, the V gene TRBV19, with 14 nucleotides matching TRBD2. Germline V gene lookup returns CDR1 LNHDA and CDR2 SQIVND (reference sequence). Trimming at V came to 7 bases and at J to 5 bases, leaving 6 bases not matched to a gene. The CDR3 runs to 15 residues.

The chain has TRBV6-5 and TRBJ1-1; possible D gene TRBD1, 5 bases. V lost 6 bases and J lost 5, with 16 bases in between. This CDR3 has 14 amino acids. The germline V gene has CDR1 MNHEY and CDR2 SVGAGI. CDR3 sequence (DNA): TGTGCCAGCAGCTTAGACGGGGGAAGGACTGAAGCTTTCTTT. Its translation is CASSLDGGRTEAFF.

The V call is TRBV28, the J call TRBJ1-6; 7 nucleotides align to TRBD1. Germline V CDR1 and CDR2: MDHEN, SYDVKM. V gave up 6 bases and J gave up 7 bases; unmatched junction bases: 12. CDR3 length: 16 amino acids. The CDR3 region is CASSITGEGLNSPLHF. Here the CDR3 DNA reads TGTGCCAGCAGCATTACAGGGGAAGGGTTGAATTCACCCCTCCACTTT.

This chain joins TRBV25-1 and TRBJ1-4, with 8 bases aligning to TRBD1. The V segment lost 4 bases and the J segment 8 bases; nucleotides outside the gene matches: 6. In germline, CDR1 is MGHDK, CDR2 SYGVNS. The CDR3 covers 14 residues. CDR3 protein: CASSASTGVEKLFF. The CDR3 bases are TGTGCCAGCAGTGCTTCGACAGGGGTCGAAAAACTGTTTTTT.

J is TRBJ2-4 and V is TRBV5-8, with D perhaps TRBD1 (5 bases). V gave up 2 bases and J gave up 0 bases, with 12 bases separating them. Per germline, CDR1 SGHTS and CDR2 YDEGEE. The CDR3 is made up of 16 amino acids. CDR3 DNA: TGTGCCAGCAGCTTTTGGCAGGGAATAGCCAAAAACATTCAGTACTTC. This sequence encodes CASSFWQGIAKNIQYF.

V is TRBV6-5 and J is TRBJ1-6, with 7 bases lining up with TRBD1. V dropped 7 bases and J dropped 8; count of bases not matched to a gene: 11. This CDR3 region has 15 residues. Germline lookup yields CDR1 MNHEY and CDR2 SVGAGI. CDR3 region: CASTTTARGDSPLHF. The CDR3 nucleotides are TGTGCCAGCACCACCACCGCCAGGGGGGATTCACCCCTCCACTTT.

This rearrangement joins TRBV30 to TRBJ2-7; the D gene is possibly TRBD1 (5 bases). The V gene lost 2 bases and the J gene lost 2 bases, with 16 bases spanning the gap. Germline values: CDR1 GTSNPN, CDR2 SVGIG (reference sequence). The CDR3 runs 15 residues. Here the CDR3 reads CAWSLRTIRTYEQYF. The CDR3 bases are TGTGCCTGGAGTCTTAGGACAATACGGACCTACGAGCAGTACTTC.

CDR3 loop: CASSGGTGGRETQYF. The CDR3 nucleotides are TGTGCCAGCAGCGGAGGGACAGGGGGCAGGGAGACCCAGTACTTC. V and J are TRBV7-2 and TRBJ2-5, with 12 bases fitting TRBD1. In germline, CDR1 is SGHTA, CDR2 FQGNSA. V lost 5 bases to trimming and J lost 5 bases; unmatched junction nucleotides: 6. CDR3 length: 15 residues.

V is TRBV7-3 and J is TRBJ1-2; D uncertain. Germline V gene sequence: CDR1 SGHTA, CDR2 FQGTGA. The CDR3 is made up of 15 amino acids. Trimming took 5 bases from V and 3 from J, leaving 16 bases between them. The CDR3 DNA reads as TGTGCCAGCAGCCCGTATGGAGGTTCCCACTATGGCTACACCTTC. It encodes CASSPYGGSHYGYTF.

This rearrangement joins TRBV6-2 or TRBV6-3 to TRBJ2-5; possible D gene TRBD2, 5 bases. The CDR3 loop spans 14 amino acids. V was shortened by 2 bases and J by 5 bases, with 12 bases between the two germline ends. CDR1 and CDR2 (germline): MNHEY, SVGEGT. The CDR3 nucleotides read TGTGCCAGCAGTTACGCGCTCCCGGGGGAGACCCAGTACTTC. It codes for CASSYALPGETQYF.